The clone carrying this T cell receptor beta chain was counted only a few times. What it binds is not known. The record originates from a study of blood T cells in healthy people across ages. It was with a sample-barcoded 5' primer and a J-beta primer mix that a second PCR of about 6 to 12 cycles was run. Every sample produced at least 2.5 million CDR3-containing paired-end reads. TCRdb used MiXCR to reprocess the 5' RACE reads, holding one entry per CDR3 protein. Here the sample spans 1.4 million to 1.5 million distinct CDR3 sequences, roughly 40% being singletons. Donors ranged from about 6 to 90 years old and were healthy Caucasians in Russia. Peripheral blood was drawn, about 9.7 milliliters per donor. Whole-study results and caveats: Observed TCR beta diversity per million T cells went down as age went up. This fall followed a roughly linear course with age.

CDR1 is SQVTM and CDR2 is ANQGSEA in the germline V gene. V lost 6 bases and J lost 3; bases outside the gene matches: 6. The CDR3 runs 15 residues. The sequenced sample was blood. This TCR was recovered from a woman younger than 30 in good health. The chain combines TRBV29-1 with TRBJ2-1; 12 bases map to TRBD2. The DNA for the CDR3 is TGCAGCGTCGTACTAGCGGGAGGCTTCTACAATGAGCAGTTCTTC. This sequence encodes CSVVLAGGFYNEQFF.